This is a list of T cell receptor beta chains from one sample in a study of cytomegalovirus exposure and HLA in healthy donors. Some clones are missing from TCRdb's copy, which holds only in-frame ones; the method was immunoSEQ multiplex PCR. This table holds tens of thousands of clones, around 72% found once. The sequencing sample was made of PBMCs. The receptors derive from a woman aged 35 to 49 in good health and CMV-seropositive. Both conserved end residues are part of each CDR3. A D gene is named only where the DNA matches it firmly. Some rows have no size entry. The others give once, few or many, or a class for an expanded clone.

clone_size: .
d_call: .
j_call: TRBJ1-1
v_call: TRBV29-1
cdr3_nt: TGCAGCGTTGGAGAGAGGGCCGGCGAAGCTTTCTTT
cdr3_aa: CSVGERAGEAFF

clone_size: .
d_call: TRBD1
j_call: TRBJ1-2
v_call: TRBV5-1
cdr3_nt: TGCGCCAGCAGCCGGACAGGTGATAACTATGGCTACACCTTC
cdr3_aa: CASSRTGDNYGYTF

clone_size: many
d_call: .
j_call: TRBJ1-5
v_call: TRBV6-5
cdr3_nt: TGTGCCAGCAGTTACGATCGAGATAGCAATCAGCCCCAGCATTTT
cdr3_aa: CASSYDRDSNQPQHF

clone_size: few
d_call: TRBD2
j_call: TRBJ2-4
v_call: TRBV5-1
cdr3_nt: TGCGCCAGCAGCTTGGTAGCTAGCGGCCTAGCCAAAAACATTCAGTACTTC
cdr3_aa: CASSLVASGLAKNIQYF

clone_size: .
d_call: .
j_call: TRBJ2-5
v_call: TRBV5-1
cdr3_nt: TGCGCCAGCAGCTTTAGAGGGGGAGAGACCCAGTACTTC
cdr3_aa: CASSFRGGETQYF

clone_size: .
d_call: .
j_call: TRBJ1-1
v_call: TRBV5-6
cdr3_nt: TGTGCCAGCAGCTTTGTAGGGAGTGCTGAAGCTTTCTTT
cdr3_aa: CASSFVGSAEAFF

clone_size: .
d_call: TRBD1
j_call: TRBJ1-1
v_call: TRBV18
cdr3_nt: TGTGCCAGCTCATCAACAGGGGGCTTGCGGGACACTGAAGCTTTCTTT
cdr3_aa: CASSSTGGLRDTEAFF

clone_size: .
d_call: .
j_call: TRBJ2-7
v_call: TRBV4-1
cdr3_nt: TGCGCCAGCAGCGAGGACAGCCTAGTTGTCGAGCAGTACTTC
cdr3_aa: CASSEDSLVVEQYF

clone_size: .
d_call: TRBD1
j_call: TRBJ2-2
v_call: TRBV7-3
cdr3_nt: TGTGCCAGCACAGGGGGCGCGAACACCGGGGAGCTGTTTTTT
cdr3_aa: CASTGGANTGELFF

clone_size: few
d_call: TRBD1
j_call: TRBJ1-6
v_call: TRBV9
cdr3_nt: TGTGCCAGCACCCGGGACAGGGGTGCCCCTAGCCTAAATTCACCCCTCCACTTT
cdr3_aa: CASTRDRGAPSLNSPLHF

clone_size: .
d_call: .
j_call: TRBJ1-6
v_call: TRBV5-1
cdr3_nt: TGCGCCAGCATGAGAGAGGGAAATAATTCACCCCTCCACTTT
cdr3_aa: CASMREGNNSPLHF

clone_size: .
d_call: .
j_call: TRBJ1-2
v_call: TRBV7-3
cdr3_nt: TGTGCCAGCAGCTTACGCCACAGCTATGGCTACACCTTC
cdr3_aa: CASSLRHSYGYTF

clone_size: .
d_call: TRBD2
j_call: TRBJ2-3
v_call: TRBV25-1
cdr3_nt: TGTGCCAGCAGTGAATATCTGTACCGGGGGGGCCACGATACGCAGTATTTT
cdr3_aa: CASSEYLYRGGHDTQYF

clone_size: .
d_call: TRBD1
j_call: TRBJ1-2
v_call: TRBV6-6
cdr3_nt: TGTGCCAGCAGCTCCGGGACAGGGGGTCGCTATGGCTACACCTTC
cdr3_aa: CASSSGTGGRYGYTF

clone_size: .
d_call: .
j_call: TRBJ2-5
v_call: TRBV7-7
cdr3_nt: TGTGCTAGCAGCCGCAGACTATTCCAGGAGACCCAGTACTTC
cdr3_aa: CASSRRLFQETQYF

clone_size: .
d_call: TRBD1
j_call: TRBJ1-1
v_call: TRBV19
cdr3_nt: TGTGCCAGTAGTATATGGGGGACAGGACCAAGGAACACTGAAGCTTTCTTT
cdr3_aa: CASSIWGTGPRNTEAFF

clone_size: .
d_call: .
j_call: TRBJ1-4
v_call: TRBV5-1
cdr3_nt: TGCGCCAGCAGCTTCCAGGGATCAACTAATGAAAAACTGTTTTTT
cdr3_aa: CASSFQGSTNEKLFF